Following are 4 T cell receptor beta chains from one sample sequenced in a study of shared clonotypes between healthy human individuals. The protocol was immunoSEQ multiplex PCR, while the TCRdb copy is restricted to in-frame clones and leaves out a portion. Seen here are around 2.1 million clones, about 94% observed once, and the top ten hold approximately 0.13%. The sequenced sample was naive CD4+ T cells sorted from blood. As for subset: CD45RA+ positively selected. Receptor source: a man between 18 and 29 years old in good health.

This clone was seen more than once but under ten times. The sample has other DNA sequences that encode this CDR3 too. V usage is TRBV5-1 and J usage is TRBJ1-1; no definite D call. The germline gives CDR1 SGHRS, CDR2 YFSETQ. V was shortened by 0 bases and J by 1 base, with 4 bases between the two germline ends. The CDR3 extends over 13 amino acids. CDR3 region: CASSLDQNTEAFF. The CDR3 region has the DNA TGCGCCAGCAGCTTGGACCAGAACACTGAAGCTTTCTTT. Supplemented by reference TRBV5-1 and TRBJ1-1, the full variable domain reads KAGVTQTPRYLIKTRGQQVTLSCSPISGHRSVSWYQQTPGQGLQFLFEYFSETQRNKGNFPGRFSGRQFSNSRSEMNVSTLELGDSALYLCASSLDQNTEAFFGQGTRLTVV.

Concerning this clone itself: Other DNA sequences in this specimen translate into the identical CDR3. The CDR3, as DNA: TGTGCCAGCAGCAACTACAATGAGCAGTTCTTC. It encodes CASSNYNEQFF. The chain couples TRBV7-2 to TRBJ2-1; D is ambiguous. The length of the CDR3 is 11 residues. Between the trimmed V and J ends, which lost 5 bases and 3 bases, there was a span of 2 bases. Germline CDR1 and CDR2: SGHTA and FQGNSA.

The gene calls are TRBV28 and TRBJ2-5, with 8 bases lining up with TRBD1. CDR1 MDHEN and CDR2 SYDVKM come from the germline V gene. The ends lost 11 bases at V and 5 bases at J; junction bases unmatched: 7. The length of the CDR3 is 12 residues. CDR3 nucleotide sequence: TGTGCCGGTCAGGGGGCAGGGGAGACCCAGTACTTC. Its translation is CAGQGAGETQYF.

The chain combines TRBV2 with TRBJ2-7; TRBD1 matches at 9 bases. With 6 bases clipped from V and 1 base from J, the junction kept 4 bases outside the gene matches. Germline loops: CDR1 SNHLY, CDR2 FYNNEI. CDR3 length equals 14 residues. CDR3 DNA: TGTGCCAGCAGCTTACAGGGGGCATCCTACGAGCAGTACTTC. Encoded protein: CASSLQGASYEQYF.